This TCR beta chain was obtained from a study of identical twins. This clonotype has only a few counts. The target antigen is unknown. With template switching, a universal primer site was added, and the cDNA carried unique molecular identifiers. TCRdb passed the 5' RACE reads through MiXCR, listing each CDR3 protein once. The sample gives about 890,000 distinct CDR3 sequences, approximately 13% of which show up once; around 1.5% is in the top ten. Broader study findings: Fewer insertions were carried by abundant cord blood beta clonotypes, but none was seen in memory repertoires. Models predicted too little out-of-frame TCR alpha sharing in monozygotic twins.

Germline CDR1 reads SEHNR; CDR2 reads FQNEAQ (reference sequence). V dropped 6 bases and J dropped 2; count of bases not matched to a gene: 6. This CDR3 comprises 15 residues. The same sample was also studied in work on yellow fever vaccine responses in identical twins. That work contributes: Twins' vaccine T cell response reportedly gave the appearance of partial convergence and partial personalization.

V gene TRBV7-9 combines with J gene TRBJ2-5; 10 nucleotides align to TRBD2. Material: PBMCs. This TCR came from a woman aged 18 to 35 in good health. The CDR3 DNA reads TGTGCCAGCAGAGATGAGCGGGAGGGACAAGAGACCCAGTACTTC. Translating gives CASRDEREGQETQYF.